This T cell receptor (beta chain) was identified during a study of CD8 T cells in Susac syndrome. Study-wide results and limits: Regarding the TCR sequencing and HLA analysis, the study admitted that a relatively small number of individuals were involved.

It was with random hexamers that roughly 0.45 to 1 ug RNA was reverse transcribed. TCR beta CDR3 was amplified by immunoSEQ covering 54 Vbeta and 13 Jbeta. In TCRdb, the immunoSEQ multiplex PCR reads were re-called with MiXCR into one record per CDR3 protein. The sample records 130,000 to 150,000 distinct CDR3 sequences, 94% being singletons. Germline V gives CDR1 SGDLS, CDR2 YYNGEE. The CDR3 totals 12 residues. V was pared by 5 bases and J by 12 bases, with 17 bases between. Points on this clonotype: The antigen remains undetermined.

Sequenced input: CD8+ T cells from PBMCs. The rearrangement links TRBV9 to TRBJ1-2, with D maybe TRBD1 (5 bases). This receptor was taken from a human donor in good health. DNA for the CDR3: TGTGCCAGCAGAGATACGAAGCGAGGGGACACCTTC. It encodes CASRDTKRGDTF.